One TCR beta chain is described in this entry. The data stem from a study of early stage breast cancer tumors. The germline CDR1 and CDR2 sequences are LNHDA and SQIVND (reference sequence). V was clipped by 3 bases and J by 7 bases, with 6 bases between them. The CDR3 runs to 11 residues. The table came from immunoSEQ multiplex PCR; TCRdb's copy has only in-frame clones and leaves some out. The table shows about 58,000 clones, with about 80% occurring only once. The source of this sequence is a person between 30 and 45 years old with breast cancer. The chain links TRBV19 to TRBJ1-2; the D is unclear. The sequenced sample consisted of blood. This CDR3 reads CASSMLGGYTF. In DNA, the CDR3 is TGTGCCAGTAGTATGCTGGGTGGCTACACCTTC.